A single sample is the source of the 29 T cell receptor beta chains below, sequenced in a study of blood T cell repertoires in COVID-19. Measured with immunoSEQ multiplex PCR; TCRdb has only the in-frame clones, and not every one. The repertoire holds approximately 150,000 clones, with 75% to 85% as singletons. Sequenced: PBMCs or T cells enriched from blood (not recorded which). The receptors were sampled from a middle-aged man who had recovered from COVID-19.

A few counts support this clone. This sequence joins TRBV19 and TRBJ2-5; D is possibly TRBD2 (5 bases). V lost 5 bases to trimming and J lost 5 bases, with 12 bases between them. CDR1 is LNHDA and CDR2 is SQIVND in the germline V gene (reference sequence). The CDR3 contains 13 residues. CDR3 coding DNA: TGTGCCAGTAGTCTAGGGAGCAAGGAGACCCAGTACTTC. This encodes CASSLGSKETQYF.

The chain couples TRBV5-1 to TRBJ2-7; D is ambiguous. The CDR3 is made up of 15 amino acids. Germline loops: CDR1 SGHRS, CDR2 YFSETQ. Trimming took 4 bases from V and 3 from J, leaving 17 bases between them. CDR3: CASSLLVAGDYEQYF. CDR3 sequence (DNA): TGCGCCAGCAGCCTCCTTGTGGCAGGCGACTACGAGCAGTACTTC.

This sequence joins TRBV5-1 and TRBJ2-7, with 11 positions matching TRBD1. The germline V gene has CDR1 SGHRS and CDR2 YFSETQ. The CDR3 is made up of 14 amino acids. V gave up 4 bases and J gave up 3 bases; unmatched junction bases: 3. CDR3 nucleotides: TGCGCCAGCAGCGGCGGGACAGGGGGCTACGAGCAGTACTTC. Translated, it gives CASSGGTGGYEQYF.

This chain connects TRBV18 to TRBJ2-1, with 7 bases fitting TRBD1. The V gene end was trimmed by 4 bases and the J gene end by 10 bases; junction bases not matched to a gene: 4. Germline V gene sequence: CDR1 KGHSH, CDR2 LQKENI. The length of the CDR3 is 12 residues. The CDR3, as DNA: TGTGCCAGCTCACTCATGGACAGGGAGCAGTTCTTC. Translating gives CASSLMDREQFF. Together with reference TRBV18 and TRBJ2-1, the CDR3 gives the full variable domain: NAGVMQNPRHLVRRRGQEARLRCSPMKGHSHVYWYRQLPEEGLKFMVYLQKENIIDESGMPKERFSAEFPKEGPSILRIQQVVRGDSAAYFCASSLMDREQFFGPGTRLTVL.

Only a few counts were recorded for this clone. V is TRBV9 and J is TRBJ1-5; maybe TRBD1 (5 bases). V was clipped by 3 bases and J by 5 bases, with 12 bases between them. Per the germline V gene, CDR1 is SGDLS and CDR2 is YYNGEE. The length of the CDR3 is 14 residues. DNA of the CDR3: TGTGCCAGCAGCGCGGACAATGGGGATCAGCCCCAGCATTTT. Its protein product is CASSADNGDQPQHF.

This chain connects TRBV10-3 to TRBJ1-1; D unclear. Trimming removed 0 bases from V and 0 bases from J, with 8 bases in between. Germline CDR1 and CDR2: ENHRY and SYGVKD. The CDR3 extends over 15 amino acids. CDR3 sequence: CAISESPGLNTEAFF. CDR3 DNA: TGTGCCATCAGTGAGTCGCCCGGGTTGAACACTGAAGCTTTCTTT.

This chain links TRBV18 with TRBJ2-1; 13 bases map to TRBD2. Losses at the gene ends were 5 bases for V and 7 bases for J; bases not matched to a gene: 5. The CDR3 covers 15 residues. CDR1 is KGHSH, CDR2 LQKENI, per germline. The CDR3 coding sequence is TGTGCCAGCTCAACCCCGGGACTAGCGGGGAATGAGCAGTTCTTC. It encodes CASSTPGLAGNEQFF.

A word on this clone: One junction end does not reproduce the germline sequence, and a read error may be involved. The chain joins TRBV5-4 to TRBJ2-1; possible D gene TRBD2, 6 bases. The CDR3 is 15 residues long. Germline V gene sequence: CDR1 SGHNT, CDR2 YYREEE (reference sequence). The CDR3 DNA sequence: TGTGCCAGCAGCTTGGGGCCGAGCGGGTACAATGAGCAGCTCTTC. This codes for CASSLGPSGYNEQLF.

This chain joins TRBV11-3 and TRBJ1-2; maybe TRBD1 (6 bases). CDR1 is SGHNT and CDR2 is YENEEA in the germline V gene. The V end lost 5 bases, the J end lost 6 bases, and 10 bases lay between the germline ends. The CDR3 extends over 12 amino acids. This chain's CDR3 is CASSQKGDGYTF. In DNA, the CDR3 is TGTGCCAGCAGCCAGAAGGGGGATGGCTACACCTTC.

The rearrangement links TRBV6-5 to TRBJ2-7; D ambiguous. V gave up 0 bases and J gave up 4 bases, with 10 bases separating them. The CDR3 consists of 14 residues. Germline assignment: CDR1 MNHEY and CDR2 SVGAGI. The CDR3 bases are TGTGCCAGCAGTTACTCTCCTGTCGGGTACGAGCAGTACGTC. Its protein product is CASSYSPVGYEQYV.

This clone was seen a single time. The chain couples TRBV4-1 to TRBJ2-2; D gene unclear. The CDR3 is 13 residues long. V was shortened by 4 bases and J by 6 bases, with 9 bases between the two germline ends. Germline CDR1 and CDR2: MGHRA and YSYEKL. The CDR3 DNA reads TGCGCCAGCAGCCCACTGAGGCCCGGGGAGCTGTTTTTT. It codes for CASSPLRPGELFF.

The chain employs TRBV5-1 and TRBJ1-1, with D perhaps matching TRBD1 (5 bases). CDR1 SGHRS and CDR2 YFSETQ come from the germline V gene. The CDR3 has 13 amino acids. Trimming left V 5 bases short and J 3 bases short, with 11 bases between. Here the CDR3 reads CASSGGRDTEAFF. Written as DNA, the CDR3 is TGCGCCAGCAGTGGGGGGAGGGACACTGAAGCTTTCTTT.

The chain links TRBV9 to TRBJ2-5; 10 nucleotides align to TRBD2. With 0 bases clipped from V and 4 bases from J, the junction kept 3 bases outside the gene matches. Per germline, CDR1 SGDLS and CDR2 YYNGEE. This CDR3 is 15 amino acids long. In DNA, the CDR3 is TGTGCCAGCAGCGTAGCGGTAGCGGGGGGAGAGACCCAGTACTTC. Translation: CASSVAVAGGETQYF.

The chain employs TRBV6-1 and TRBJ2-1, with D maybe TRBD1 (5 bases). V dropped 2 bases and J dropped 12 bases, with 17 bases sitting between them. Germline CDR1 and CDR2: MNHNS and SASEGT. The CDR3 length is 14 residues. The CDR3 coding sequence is TGTGCCAGCAGTGAATTAATTAGAGGACAATGGCAGTTCTTC. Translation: CASSELIRGQWQFF.

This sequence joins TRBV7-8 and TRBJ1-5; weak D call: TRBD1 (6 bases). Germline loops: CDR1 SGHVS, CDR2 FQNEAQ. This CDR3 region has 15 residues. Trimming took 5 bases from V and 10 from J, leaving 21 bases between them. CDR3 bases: TGTGCCAGCAGCCTCCTGCCACAGGGCCCAAGACCCCAGCATTTT. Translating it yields CASSLLPQGPRPQHF.

In DNA, the CDR3 is TGTGCCAGCAGCGAGACAGGGAAGGGAGTTGAAAAACTGTTTTTT. Translated, it gives CASSETGKGVEKLFF. V usage is TRBV5-6 and J usage is TRBJ1-4; 7 bases agree with TRBD1. The J segment lost 7 bases and the V segment lost 4 bases, leaving 10 bases of the junction unmatched. CDR3 length: 15 residues. CDR1 and CDR2 from the germline V gene are SGHDT and YYEEEE.

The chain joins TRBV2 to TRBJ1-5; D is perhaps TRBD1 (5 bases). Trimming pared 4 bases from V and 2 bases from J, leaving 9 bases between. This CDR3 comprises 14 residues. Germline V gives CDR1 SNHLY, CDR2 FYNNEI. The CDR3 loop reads CASSGVQGNQPQHF. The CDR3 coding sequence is TGTGCCAGCAGTGGTGTACAGGGCAATCAGCCCCAGCATTTT.

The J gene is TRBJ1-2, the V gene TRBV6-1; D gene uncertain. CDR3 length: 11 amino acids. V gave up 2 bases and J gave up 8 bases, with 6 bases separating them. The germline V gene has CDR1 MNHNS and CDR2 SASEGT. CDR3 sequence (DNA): TGTGCCAGCAGTGAATACCAGGGCTACACCTTC. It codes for CASSEYQGYTF.

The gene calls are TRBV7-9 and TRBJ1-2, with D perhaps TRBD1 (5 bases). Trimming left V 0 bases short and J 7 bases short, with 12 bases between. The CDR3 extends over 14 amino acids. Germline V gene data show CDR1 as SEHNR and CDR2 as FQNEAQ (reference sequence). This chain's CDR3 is CASSLARQGGGYTF. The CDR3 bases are TGTGCCAGCAGCTTAGCGCGGCAGGGAGGTGGCTACACCTTC.

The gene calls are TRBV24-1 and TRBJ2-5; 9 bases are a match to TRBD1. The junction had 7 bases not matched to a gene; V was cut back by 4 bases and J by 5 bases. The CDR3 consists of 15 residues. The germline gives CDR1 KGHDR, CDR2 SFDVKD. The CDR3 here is CATSDRGTGSETQYF. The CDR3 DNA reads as TGTGCCACCAGTGACCGCGGGACAGGGTCGGAGACCCAGTACTTC.

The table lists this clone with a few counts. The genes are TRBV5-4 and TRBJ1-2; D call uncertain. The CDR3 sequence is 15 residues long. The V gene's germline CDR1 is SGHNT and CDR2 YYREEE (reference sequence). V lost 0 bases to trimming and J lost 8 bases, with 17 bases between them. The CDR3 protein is CASSLGGSSLGGYTF. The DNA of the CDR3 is TGTGCCAGCAGCTTGGGAGGGAGCAGCCTCGGGGGCTACACCTTC.

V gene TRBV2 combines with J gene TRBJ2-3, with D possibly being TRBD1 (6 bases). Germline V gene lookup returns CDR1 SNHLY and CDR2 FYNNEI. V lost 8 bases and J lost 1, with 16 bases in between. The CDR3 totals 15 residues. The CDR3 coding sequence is TGTGCCAGCTCACGAGGGGGATTTGGCACAGATACGCAGTATTTT. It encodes CASSRGGFGTDTQYF.

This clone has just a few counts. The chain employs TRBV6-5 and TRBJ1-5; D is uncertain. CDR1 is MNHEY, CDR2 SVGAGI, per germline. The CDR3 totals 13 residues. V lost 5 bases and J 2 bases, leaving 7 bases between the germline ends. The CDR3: CASSNTGNQPQHF. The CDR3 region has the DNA TGTGCCAGCAGTAACACAGGCAATCAGCCCCAGCATTTT.

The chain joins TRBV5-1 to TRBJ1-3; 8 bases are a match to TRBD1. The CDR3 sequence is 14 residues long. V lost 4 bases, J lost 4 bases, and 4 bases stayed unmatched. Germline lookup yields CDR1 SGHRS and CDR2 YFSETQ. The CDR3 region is CASSPGTGGNTIYF. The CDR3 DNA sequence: TGCGCCAGCAGCCCGGGGACAGGAGGAAACACCATATATTTT.

CDR3 nucleotides: TGTGCCAGCAGCTCGGATACGACAGCTTCCTACGAGCAGTACTTC. This encodes CASSSDTTASYEQYF. J is TRBJ2-7 and V is TRBV5-4, with D tentatively TRBD1 (5 bases). Germline CDR1 and CDR2: SGHNT and YYREEE (reference sequence). The CDR3 extends over 15 amino acids. The germline V and J ends were trimmed by 3 bases and 1 base, with 14 bases remaining between them. The variable domain in full, with the rest retrieved from reference TRBV5-4 and TRBJ2-7, is ETGVTQSPTHLIKTRGQQVTLRCSSQSGHNTVSWYQQALGQGPQFIFQYYREEENGRGNFPPRFSGLQFPNYSSELNVNALELDDSALYLCASSSDTTASYEQYFGPGTRLTVT.

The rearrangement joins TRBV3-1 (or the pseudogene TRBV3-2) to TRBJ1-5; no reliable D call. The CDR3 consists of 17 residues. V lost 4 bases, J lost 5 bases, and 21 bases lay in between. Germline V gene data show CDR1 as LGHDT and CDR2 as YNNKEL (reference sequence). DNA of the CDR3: TGTGCCAGCAGCCTCGGATTCACAGAGGCGGGATATCAGCCCCAGCATTTT. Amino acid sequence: CASSLGFTEAGYQPQHF.

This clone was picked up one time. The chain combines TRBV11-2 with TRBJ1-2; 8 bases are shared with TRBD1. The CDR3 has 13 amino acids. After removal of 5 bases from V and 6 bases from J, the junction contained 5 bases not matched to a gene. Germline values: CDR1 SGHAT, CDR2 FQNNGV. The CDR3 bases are TGTGCCAGCAGCGCCGACAGGGGACATGGCTACACCTTC. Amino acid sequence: CASSADRGHGYTF.

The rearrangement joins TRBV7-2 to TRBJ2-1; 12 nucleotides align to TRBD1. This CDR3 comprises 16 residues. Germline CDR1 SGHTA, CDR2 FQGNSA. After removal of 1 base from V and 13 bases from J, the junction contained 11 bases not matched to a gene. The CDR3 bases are TGTGCCAGCAGCTTAGACCGGGACAGGGGGCCAGTTGGTCAGTTCTTC. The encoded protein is CASSLDRDRGPVGQFF.

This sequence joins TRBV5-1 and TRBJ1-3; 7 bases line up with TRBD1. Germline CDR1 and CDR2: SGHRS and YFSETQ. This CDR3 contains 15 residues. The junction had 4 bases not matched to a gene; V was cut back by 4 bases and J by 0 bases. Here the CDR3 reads CASSPDRLSGNTIYF. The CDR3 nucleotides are TGCGCCAGCAGCCCGGACAGGCTCTCTGGAAACACCATATATTTT.